Below, 21 T cell receptor beta chains from the same sample are listed, as sequenced in a study of human T cells and chemical hapten exposure. TCRdb re-analysed the RACE reads in MiXCR, keeping a single row per CDR3 protein. This table holds some 110,000 distinct CDR3 sequences, around 12% found once. The sample's time point: pre-sensitization, week 0. Treatment noted: therapeutic diphenylcyclopropenone sensitization with weekly scalp DPC. The sample here was whole blood, taken in connection with sensitization to the hapten diphenylcyclopropenone (DPC). Source of these receptors: a woman between 50 and 59 years old with alopecia areata. Some clones in this sample may be carry-over from other donors' samples.

This chain connects TRBV7-7 to TRBJ2-5; no reliable D call. This CDR3 spans 14 amino acids. Germline lookup yields CDR1 SSHAT and CDR2 FNYEAQ (reference sequence). The V end was cut by 1 base, the J end by 6 bases, with 12 bases between. CDR3 in DNA: TGTGCCAGCAGCTTAGATGCAGGACCGCAGACCCAGTACTTC. It yields the protein CASSLDAGPQTQYF.

In its sample, this clonotype was seen many times. This chain connects TRBV28 to TRBJ1-1, with D possibly being TRBD1 (5 bases). The V and J ends lost 6 bases and 0 bases respectively, with 17 bases between them. Germline CDR1 and CDR2: MDHEN and SYDVKM. The CDR3 runs 16 residues. In DNA, the CDR3 is TGTGCCAGCAGCCAGGCGGGGGGATTGATGAACACTGAAGCTTTCTTT. Translating it yields CASSQAGGLMNTEAFF.

This clonotype was seen a few times. In nucleotides, the CDR3 is TGTGCCAGCACCCCAGGGGGCGGGTACGAGCAGTACTTC. Protein: CASTPGGGYEQYF. The chain employs TRBV7-8 and TRBJ2-7, with 8 nucleotides matching TRBD1. V lost 7 bases, J lost 4 bases, and 6 bases stayed unmatched. The CDR3 has 13 amino acids. Per the germline V gene, CDR1 is SGHVS and CDR2 is FQNEAQ.

The rearrangement joins TRBV28 to TRBJ1-4; perhaps TRBD1 as D (6 bases). The length of the CDR3 is 14 residues. Looked up from germline, CDR1 is MDHEN and CDR2 is SYDVKM. With 8 bases removed from V and 3 bases from J, the gap between germline ends came to 13 bases. CDR3 sequence (DNA): TGTGCCAGCGGGGTACAGGGCGCTAATGAAAAACTGTTTTTT. Its protein is CASGVQGANEKLFF.

This clonotype was picked up a small number of times. This chain links TRBV7-2 with TRBJ2-1; a possible D gene is TRBD1 (6 bases). The germline V gene encodes CDR1 SGHTA and CDR2 FQGNSA. This CDR3 spans 14 amino acids. The ends were cut back, 1 base at V and 6 bases at J, with 10 bases in the middle. This CDR3 reads CASSLEGTSNEQFF. CDR3 in DNA: TGTGCCAGCAGCTTAGAGGGGACAAGCAATGAGCAGTTCTTC. Full variable domain (rest looked up from reference TRBV7-2 and TRBJ2-1): GAGVSQSPSNKVTEKGKDVELRCDPISGHTALYWYRQSLGQGLEFLIYFQGNSAPDKSGLPSDRFSAERTGGSVSTLTIQRTQQEDSAVYLCASSLEGTSNEQFFGPGTRLTVL.

This clonotype was found once. Here the CDR3 DNA reads TGTGCCAGCAGTGGGGGGAGGCGCGGAGCTAACTATGGCTACACCTTC. Translation gives CASSGGRRGANYGYTF. The V and J genes are TRBV6-1 and TRBJ1-2; weak D call: TRBD1 (5 bases). Germline assignment: CDR1 MNHNS and CDR2 SASEGT. This CDR3 region has 16 residues. V shed 4 bases and J shed 0 bases, with 15 bases lying between them.

This clonotype was seen more than once but under ten times. The V and J genes are TRBV7-9 and TRBJ1-2; D call uncertain. V dropped 5 bases and J dropped 4 bases, with 14 bases sitting between them. This CDR3 comprises 14 residues. CDR1 and CDR2 (germline): SEHNR, FQNEAQ (reference sequence). The CDR3 here is CASSHPTQFYGYTF. CDR3 sequence (DNA): TGTGCCAGCAGCCATCCTACCCAATTCTATGGCTACACCTTC.

The sample holds a few counts of this clonotype. The chain has TRBV5-1 and TRBJ1-2; 9 bases fit TRBD1. The germline gives CDR1 SGHRS, CDR2 YFSETQ. The length of the CDR3 is 14 residues. J lost 6 bases, V lost 1 base, and 4 bases had no gene match. The DNA of the CDR3 is TGCGCCAGCAGCTTGCAGGGACAGGGCGATGGCTACACCTTC. Translated, it gives CASSLQGQGDGYTF.

There are a few counts of this clonotype. This sequence joins TRBV7-9 and TRBJ1-6; a weak D match, TRBD1 (5 bases). CDR3 size: 12 residues. Per the germline V gene, CDR1 is SEHNR and CDR2 is FQNEAQ (reference sequence). Trimming took off 5 bases at V and 11 bases at J, with 10 bases between the two ends. The CDR3 DNA reads as TGTGCCAGCAGCCCCCAGGGAACACCCCTCCACTTT. It encodes CASSPQGTPLHF.

V is TRBV4-1 and J is TRBJ1-5; D perhaps matches TRBD1 (5 bases). V was cut by 0 bases and J by 5 bases, with 8 bases left in between. CDR3 size: 14 residues. Germline V lookup: CDR1 MGHRA, CDR2 YSYEKL. DNA for the CDR3: TGCGCCAGCAGCCAAGAAGGGGTTGATCAGCCCCAGCATTTT. This gives the protein CASSQEGVDQPQHF.

This chain uses TRBV6-2 or TRBV6-3 with TRBJ2-5; tentatively, D is TRBD1 or TRBD2 (5 bases each). Trimming took off 2 bases at V and 0 bases at J, with 19 bases between the two ends. Germline loops: CDR1 MNHEY, CDR2 SVGEGT. The CDR3 consists of 18 residues. CDR3: CASSYPIIGAKDQETQYF. DNA of the CDR3: TGTGCCAGCAGTTACCCTATCATCGGGGCCAAGGACCAAGAGACCCAGTACTTC.

This clonotype was recorded many times. The rearrangement links TRBV2 to TRBJ1-5; D is possibly TRBD1 (6 bases). Germline CDR1 and CDR2: SNHLY and FYNNEI. The V and J ends lost 6 bases and 5 bases respectively, with 11 bases between them. The CDR3 is 13 residues long. The CDR3 nucleotides read TGTGCCAGCAGGGACAGTGCGTATCAGCCCCAGCATTTT. It yields the protein CASRDSAYQPQHF. The variable domain in full, with the rest retrieved from reference TRBV2 and TRBJ1-5, is EPEVTQTPSHQVTQMGQEVILRCVPISNHLYFYWYRQILGQKVEFLVSFYNNEISEKSEIFDDQFSVERPDGSNFTLKIRSTKLEDSAMYFCASRDSAYQPQHFGDGTRLSIL.

In its sample, this clonotype was seen a few times. V usage is TRBV5-1 and J usage is TRBJ2-1, with D possibly TRBD2 on 6 matching bases. The CDR3 has 14 amino acids. The germline gives CDR1 SGHRS, CDR2 YFSETQ. V was clipped by 4 bases and J by 5 bases, with 13 bases between them. CDR3 protein: CASSGGLLNNEQFF. CDR3 coding DNA: TGCGCCAGCAGCGGGGGACTCCTGAACAATGAGCAGTTCTTC.

The chain has TRBV11-3 and TRBJ2-5; 8 bases align to TRBD2. Per germline, CDR1 SGHNT and CDR2 YENEEA. Trimming removed 6 bases from V and 5 bases from J; junction bases left unmatched: 8. The CDR3 is 14 amino acids. In nucleotides, the CDR3 is TGTGCCAGCAGTTCCCGGGGGACTAGTGAGACCCAGTACTTC. Residues: CASSSRGTSETQYF.

The rearrangement joins TRBV18 to TRBJ1-1; D might be TRBD1 (5 bases). V lost 3 bases, J lost 3 bases, and 20 bases lay in between. The germline V gene encodes CDR1 KGHSH and CDR2 LQKENI. This CDR3 is 17 amino acids long. The CDR3 nucleotides read TGTGCCAGCTCACCGAGTATGCGCCAGGGAGTAGACACTGAAGCTTTCTTT. Protein: CASSPSMRQGVDTEAFF.

This clonotype appeared many times. The rearrangement links TRBV10-1 to TRBJ2-3; either TRBD1 or TRBD2 may supply D (5 bases each). The ends were cut back, 6 bases at V and 4 bases at J, with 17 bases in the middle. Per germline, CDR1 WNHNN and CDR2 SYGVQD (reference sequence). The CDR3 covers 15 residues. In DNA, the CDR3 is TGCGCCAGCAGACCGGGACCGGCAGGTTCAGATACGCAGTATTTT. It translates to CASRPGPAGSDTQYF.

This clonotype occurred many times. This chain links TRBV7-9 with TRBJ2-7; D possibly matches TRBD1 or TRBD2 (5 bases each). V lost 3 bases and J 3 bases, leaving 12 bases between the germline ends. This CDR3 comprises 14 residues. In germline, CDR1 is SEHNR, CDR2 FQNEAQ (reference sequence). The chain's CDR3 is CASSFPGPSYEQYF. The CDR3 coding sequence is TGTGCCAGCAGCTTCCCGGGACCGAGCTACGAGCAGTACTTC.

This clonotype was seen a few times. The chain joins TRBV2 to TRBJ1-2; TRBD1 aligns across 8 bases. J lost 7 bases, V lost 2 bases, and 6 bases had no gene match. The germline CDR1 and CDR2 sequences are SNHLY and FYNNEI. The CDR3 contains 14 residues. CDR3 amino acids: CASSERQGASGYTF. CDR3 coding DNA: TGTGCCAGCAGTGAACGGCAGGGGGCGAGTGGCTACACCTTC.

This chain links TRBV5-1 with TRBJ2-7; no reliable D call. Trimming cost V 4 bases and J 2 bases, with 10 bases left between them. CDR3 length: 13 residues. Germline CDR1 and CDR2: SGHRS and YFSETQ. The CDR3 is CASSLERAYEQYF. The CDR3, as DNA: TGCGCCAGCAGCCTAGAGAGAGCCTACGAGCAGTACTTC. Full variable domain (remainder filled in from reference TRBV5-1 and TRBJ2-7): KAGVTQTPRYLIKTRGQQVTLSCSPISGHRSVSWYQQTPGQGLQFLFEYFSETQRNKGNFPGRFSGRQFSNSRSEMNVSTLELGDSALYLCASSLERAYEQYFGPGTRLTVT.

The chain carries TRBV2 and TRBJ1-6; possible D gene TRBD1, 6 bases. Germline lookup yields CDR1 SNHLY and CDR2 FYNNEI. Trimming pared 6 bases from V and 11 bases from J, leaving 23 bases between. The CDR3 runs 16 residues. The CDR3 DNA is TGTGCCAGCAGCCCCTTACCTAACAGGGAGCTAGCACCCCTCCACTTT. Translation gives CASSPLPNRELAPLHF.

The chain uses TRBV7-7 and TRBJ1-5; D possibly corresponds to TRBD1 (5 bases). Trimming took off 1 base at V and 9 bases at J, with 16 bases between the two ends. This CDR3 spans 15 amino acids. Germline assignment: CDR1 SSHAT and CDR2 FNYEAQ (reference sequence). This CDR3 reads CASSLVGRDSRPQHF. For the CDR3, the DNA is TGTGCCAGCAGCTTAGTAGGCAGGGACTCGAGGCCCCAGCATTTT.